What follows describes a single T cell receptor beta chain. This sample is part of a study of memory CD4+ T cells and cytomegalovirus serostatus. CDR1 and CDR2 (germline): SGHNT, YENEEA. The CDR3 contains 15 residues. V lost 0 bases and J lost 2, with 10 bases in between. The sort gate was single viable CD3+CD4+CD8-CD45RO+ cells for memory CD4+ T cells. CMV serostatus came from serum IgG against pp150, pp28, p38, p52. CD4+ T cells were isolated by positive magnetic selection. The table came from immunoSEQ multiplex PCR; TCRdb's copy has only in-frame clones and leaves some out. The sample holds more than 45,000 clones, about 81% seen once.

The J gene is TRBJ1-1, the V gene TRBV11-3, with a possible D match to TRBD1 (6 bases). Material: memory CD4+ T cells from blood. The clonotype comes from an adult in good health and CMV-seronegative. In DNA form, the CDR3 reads TGTGCCAGCAGCTTAGATTCGGGGACAAACACTGAAGCTTTCTTT. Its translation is CASSLDSGTNTEAFF.